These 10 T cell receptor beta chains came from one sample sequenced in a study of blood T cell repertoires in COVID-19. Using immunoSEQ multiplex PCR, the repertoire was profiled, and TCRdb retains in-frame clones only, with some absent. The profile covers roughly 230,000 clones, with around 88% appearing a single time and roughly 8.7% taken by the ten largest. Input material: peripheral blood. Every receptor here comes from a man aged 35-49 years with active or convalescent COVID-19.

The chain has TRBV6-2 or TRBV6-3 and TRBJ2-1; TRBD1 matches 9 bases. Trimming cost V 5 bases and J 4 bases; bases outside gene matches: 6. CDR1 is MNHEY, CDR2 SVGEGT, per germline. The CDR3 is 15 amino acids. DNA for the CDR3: TGTGCCAGCAGTCCCCTGGGACAGGGTTACAATGAGCAGTTCTTC. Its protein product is CASSPLGQGYNEQFF.

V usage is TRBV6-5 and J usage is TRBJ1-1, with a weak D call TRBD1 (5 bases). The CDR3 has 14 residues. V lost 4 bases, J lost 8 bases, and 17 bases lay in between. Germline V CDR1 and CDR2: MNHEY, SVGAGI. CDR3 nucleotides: TGTGCCAGCAGTTTTGCCGAAGACAGAACAGAAGCTTTCTTT. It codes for CASSFAEDRTEAFF.

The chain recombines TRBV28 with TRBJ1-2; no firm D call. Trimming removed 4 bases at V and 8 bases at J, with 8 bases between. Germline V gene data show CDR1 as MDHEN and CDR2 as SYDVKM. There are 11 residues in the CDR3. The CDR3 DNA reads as TGTGCCAGCAGTTCGAGTTGGGGCTACACCTTC. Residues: CASSSSWGYTF.

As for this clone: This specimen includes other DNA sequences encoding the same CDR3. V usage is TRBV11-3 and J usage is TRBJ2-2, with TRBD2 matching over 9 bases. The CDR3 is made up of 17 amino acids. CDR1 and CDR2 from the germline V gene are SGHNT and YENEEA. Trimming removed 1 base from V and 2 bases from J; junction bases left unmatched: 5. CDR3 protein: CASSLVWTSANTGELFF. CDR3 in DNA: TGTGCCAGCAGCTTAGTCTGGACTAGCGCCAACACCGGGGAGCTGTTTTTT.

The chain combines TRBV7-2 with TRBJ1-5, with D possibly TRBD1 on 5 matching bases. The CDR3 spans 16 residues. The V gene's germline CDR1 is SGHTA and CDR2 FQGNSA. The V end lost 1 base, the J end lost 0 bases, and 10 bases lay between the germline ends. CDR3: CASSLVTGNSNQPQHF. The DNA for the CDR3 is TGTGCCAGCAGCTTAGTCACAGGAAATAGCAATCAGCCCCAGCATTTT.

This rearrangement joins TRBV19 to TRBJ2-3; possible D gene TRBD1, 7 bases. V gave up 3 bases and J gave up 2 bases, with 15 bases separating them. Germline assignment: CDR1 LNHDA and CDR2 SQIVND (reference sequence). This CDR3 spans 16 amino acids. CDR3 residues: CASSIGTAGVTDTQYF. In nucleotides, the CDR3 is TGTGCCAGTAGTATCGGGACAGCGGGCGTCACAGATACGCAGTATTTT. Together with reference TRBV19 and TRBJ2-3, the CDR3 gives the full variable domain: DGGITQSPKYLFRKEGQNVTLSCEQNLNHDAMYWYRQDPGQGLRLIYYSQIVNDFQKGDIAEGYSVSREKKESFPLTVTSAQKNPTAFYLCASSIGTAGVTDTQYFGPGTRLTVL.

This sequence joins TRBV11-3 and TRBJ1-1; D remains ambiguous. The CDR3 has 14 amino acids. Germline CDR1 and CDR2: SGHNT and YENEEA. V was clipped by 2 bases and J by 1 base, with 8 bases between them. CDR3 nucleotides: TGTGCCAGCAGCTTACGGGGTGCGAACACTGAAGCTTTCTTT. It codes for CASSLRGANTEAFF. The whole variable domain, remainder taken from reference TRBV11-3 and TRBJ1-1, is EAGVVQSPRYKIIEKKQPVAFWCNPISGHNTLYWYLQNLGQGPELLIRYENEEAVDDSQLPKDRFSAERLKGVDSTLKIQPAELGDSAVYLCASSLRGANTEAFFGQGTRLTVV.

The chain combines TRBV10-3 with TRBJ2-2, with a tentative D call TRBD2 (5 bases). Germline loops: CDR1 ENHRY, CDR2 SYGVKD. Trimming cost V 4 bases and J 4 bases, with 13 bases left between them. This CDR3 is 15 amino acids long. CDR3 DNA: TGTGCCATCAGTGGATCTAGCCAGTCCACCGGGGAGCTGTTTTTT. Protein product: CAISGSSQSTGELFF.

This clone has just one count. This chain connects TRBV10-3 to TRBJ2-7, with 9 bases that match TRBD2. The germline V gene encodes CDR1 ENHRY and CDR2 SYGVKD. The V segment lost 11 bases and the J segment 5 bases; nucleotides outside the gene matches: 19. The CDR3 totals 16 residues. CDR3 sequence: CALQGRRLAAYHEQYF. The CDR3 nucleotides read TGTGCCCTACAAGGCCGAAGACTAGCGGCGTACCACGAGCAGTACTTC.

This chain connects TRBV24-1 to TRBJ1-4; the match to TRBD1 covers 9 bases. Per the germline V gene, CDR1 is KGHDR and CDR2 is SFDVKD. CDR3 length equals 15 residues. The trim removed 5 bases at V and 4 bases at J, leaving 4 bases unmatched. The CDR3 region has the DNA TGTGCCACCAGTGCTGGACAGGGGTTTAATGAAAAACTGTTTTTT. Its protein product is CATSAGQGFNEKLFF.